This T cell receptor beta chain emerged from a study of shared clonotypes between healthy human individuals. Overall study: Researchers assigned three CD4 naive, three CD4 memory, two CD8 naive and one CD8 memory plate to each donor.

Study results and caveats: Limitation of the genetic and exposure-history diversity represented came from the few donors. A reduction in generation probabilities was seen for non-shared clonotypes relative to those shared by all four donors.

A remark on this clone: Its specificity is not known. No DNA is shown, since the ends of the CDR3 on it are uncertain; the CDR3 is the one TCRdb lists.

From germline, CDR1 is SGHNT and CDR2 YYREEE (reference sequence). Both ends counted, the CDR3 spans 13 residues. Every contributor of samples was a Caucasian grown-up residing in Nashville, Tennessee. Measured with immunoSEQ multiplex PCR; TCRdb has only the in-frame clones, and not every one. Of about 1.5 million clones listed, approximately 98% were seen once; the top ten hold approximately 0.44%. V is TRBV5-4 and J is TRBJ2-1; the D segment call TRBD2 is taken from the table without a DNA check. The origin of this receptor is a man aged 25 to 40 in good health. Source material: naive CD4+ T cells sorted from blood. Subset denoted: CD45RA+ positively selected. CDR3: CASSSSREYEQFF.